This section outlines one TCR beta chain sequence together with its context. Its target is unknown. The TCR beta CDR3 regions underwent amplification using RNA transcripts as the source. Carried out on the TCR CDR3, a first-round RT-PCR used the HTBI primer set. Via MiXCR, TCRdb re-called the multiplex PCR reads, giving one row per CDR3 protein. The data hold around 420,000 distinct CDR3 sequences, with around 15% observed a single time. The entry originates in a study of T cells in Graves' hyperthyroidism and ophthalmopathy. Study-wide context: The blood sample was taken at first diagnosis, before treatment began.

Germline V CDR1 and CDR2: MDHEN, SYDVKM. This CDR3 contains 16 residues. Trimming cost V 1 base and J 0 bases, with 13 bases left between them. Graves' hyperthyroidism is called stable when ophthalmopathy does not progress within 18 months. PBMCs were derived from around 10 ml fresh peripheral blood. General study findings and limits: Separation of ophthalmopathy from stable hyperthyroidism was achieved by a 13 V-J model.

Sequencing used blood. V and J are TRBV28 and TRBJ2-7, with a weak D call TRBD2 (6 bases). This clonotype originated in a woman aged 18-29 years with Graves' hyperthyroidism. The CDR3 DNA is TGTGCCAGCAGTTTATCGGTAGCGGAGAGCTCCTACGAGCAGTACTTC. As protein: CASSLSVAESSYEQYF. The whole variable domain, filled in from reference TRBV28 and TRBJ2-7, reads DVKVTQSSRYLVKRTGEKVFLECVQDMDHENMFWYRQDPGLGLRLIYFSYDVKMKEKGDIPEGYSVSREKKERFSLILESASTNQTSMYLCASSLSVAESSYEQYFGPGTRLTVT.